This T cell receptor (beta chain) was obtained from a study of blood T cell repertoires in COVID-19. Across the whole study: Samples taken during acute and convalescent COVID-19 were collected in the United States, Italy and Spain.

V was shortened by 6 bases and J by 4 bases, with 19 bases between the two germline ends. There are 15 residues in the CDR3. Germline values: CDR1 SQVTM, CDR2 ANQGSEA. Under the authors' procedure: Nucleated cell counts were estimated from reference gene primer amplification. Produced via immunoSEQ multiplex PCR; TCRdb's table is partial and in-frame only. V, J and clone size are those of that table, while D and trimming were read from the DNA. The repertoire holds approximately 74,000 clones, approximately 87% seen once, with over 0.95% in the top ten. The sequence was collected from a woman in her sixties with acute or convalescent COVID-19. The source material was peripheral blood. J is TRBJ2-4 and V is TRBV29-1; perhaps TRBD1 as D (5 bases). The CDR3 DNA sequence: TGCAGCGTCCGACAGCAAGGCAGCCCAAAAAACATTCAGTACTTC. It is translated as CSVRQQGSPKNIQYF. Based on the CDR3 plus reference TRBV29-1 and TRBJ2-4, the full variable domain is SAVISQKPSRDICQRGTSLTIQCQVDSQVTMMFWYRQQPGQSLTLIATANQGSEATYESGFVIDKFPISRPNLTFSTLTVSNMSPEDSSIYLCSVRQQGSPKNIQYFGAGTRLSVL.